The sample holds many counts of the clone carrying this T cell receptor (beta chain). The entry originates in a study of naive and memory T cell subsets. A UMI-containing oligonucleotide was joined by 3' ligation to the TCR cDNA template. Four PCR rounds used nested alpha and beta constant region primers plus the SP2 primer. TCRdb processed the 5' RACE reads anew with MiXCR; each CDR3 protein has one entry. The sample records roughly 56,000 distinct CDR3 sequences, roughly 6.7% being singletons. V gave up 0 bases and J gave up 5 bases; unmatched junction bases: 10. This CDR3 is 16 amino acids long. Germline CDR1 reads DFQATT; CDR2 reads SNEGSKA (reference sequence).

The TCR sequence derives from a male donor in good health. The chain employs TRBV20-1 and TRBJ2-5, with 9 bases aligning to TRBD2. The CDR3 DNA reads TGCAGTGCTAGAGATCCCAGCGGGGGGCAGCTCGAGACCCAGTACTTC. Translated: CSARDPSGGQLETQYF.